Below, 21 T cell receptor beta chains from the same sample are listed, as sequenced in a study of blood T cell repertoires in COVID-19. Using immunoSEQ multiplex PCR, the repertoire was profiled, and TCRdb retains in-frame clones only, with some absent. The sample includes 250,000 to 350,000 clones, roughly 90% of them seen just once. Sample: peripheral blood. These receptors originate from a man aged 18 to 30 who had recovered from COVID-19.

The chain recombines TRBV14 with TRBJ2-2, with a weak D call TRBD2 (6 bases). This CDR3 region has 19 residues. The V gene's germline CDR1 is SGHDN and CDR2 FVKESK. V gave up 1 base and J gave up 2 bases, with 20 bases separating them. The CDR3 DNA reads TGTGCCAGCAGCCAAGTGGGGGGTTTCGGAACACCAAACACCGGGGAGCTGTTTTTT. Its protein is CASSQVGGFGTPNTGELFF.

This chain uses TRBV7-9 with TRBJ2-1, with TRBD1 identical over 10 bases. The germline CDR1 and CDR2 sequences are SEHNR and FQNEAQ (reference sequence). The CDR3 sequence is 15 residues long. The J segment lost 5 bases and the V segment lost 5 bases, leaving 6 bases of the junction unmatched. CDR3 sequence: CASSGDRGSHNEQFF. The CDR3 DNA is TGTGCCAGCAGCGGGGACAGGGGTTCCCACAATGAGCAGTTCTTC.

The V gene is TRBV2, the J gene TRBJ1-1, with a possible D match to TRBD1 (5 bases). CDR1 is SNHLY and CDR2 is FYNNEI in the germline V gene. CDR3 size: 13 residues. V was shortened by 6 bases and J by 4 bases, with 12 bases between the two germline ends. CDR3 DNA sequence: TGTGCCAGCAGCCCACGGGGGGTCACTGAAGCTTTCTTT. Encoded protein: CASSPRGVTEAFF.

The genes are TRBV6-5 and TRBJ2-4, with 7 positions matching TRBD1. Germline CDR1 reads MNHEY; CDR2 reads SVGAGI. The CDR3 has 14 residues. The V and J ends lost 6 bases and 9 bases, in that order; junction bases with no gene match: 11. The DNA of the CDR3 is TGTGCCAGCAGGCTGGGACAGTTGTACCTCATTCAGTACTTC. Translation: CASRLGQLYLIQYF.

The chain joins TRBV7-2 to TRBJ1-2; no firm D call. CDR1 is SGHTA and CDR2 is FQGNSA in the germline V gene. Trimming pared 4 bases from V and 1 base from J, leaving 22 bases between. The CDR3 has 18 amino acids. The DNA for the CDR3 is TGTGCCAGCAGCTCCCTACCCCTGGCAGGCACCTTTAACTATGGCTACACCTTC. This sequence encodes CASSSLPLAGTFNYGYTF. The complete variable domain, with remaining parts taken from reference TRBV7-2 and TRBJ1-2, reads GAGVSQSPSNKVTEKGKDVELRCDPISGHTALYWYRQSLGQGLEFLIYFQGNSAPDKSGLPSDRFSAERTGGSVSTLTIQRTQQEDSAVYLCASSSLPLAGTFNYGYTFGSGTRLTVV.

This clone was seen a few times. The chain uses TRBV5-1 and TRBJ1-1, with 10 bases aligning to TRBD1. CDR3 length equals 15 residues. J lost 4 bases, V lost 4 bases, and 7 bases had no gene match. From germline, CDR1 is SGHRS and CDR2 YFSETQ. The CDR3 DNA sequence: TGCGCCAGCAGCCCCGATGGACAGGGGGGCACTGAAGCTTTCTTT. Protein sequence: CASSPDGQGGTEAFF.

This sequence joins TRBV29-1 and TRBJ2-3; 7 nucleotides line up with TRBD2. Per the germline V gene, CDR1 is SQVTM and CDR2 is ANQGSEA. The CDR3 spans 14 residues. The ends lost 1 base at V and 1 base at J; junction bases unmatched: 2. For the CDR3, the DNA is TGCAGCGTTGAAGGGGGGGGTGGCACAGATACGCAGTATTTT. Protein product: CSVEGGGGTDTQYF.

About this clone: At the DNA level, this CDR3 is encoded by other sequences in the same sample as well. This chain uses TRBV18 with TRBJ2-3; 11 nucleotides line up with TRBD1. The CDR3 length is 15 residues. Germline loops: CDR1 KGHSH, CDR2 LQKENI. The V and J ends lost 3 bases and 5 bases, in that order; junction bases with no gene match: 4. CDR3 DNA: TGTGCCAGCTCACCGGGACAGGGGGGGAGAGATACGCAGTATTTT. It yields the protein CASSPGQGGRDTQYF.

This chain joins TRBV7-6 and TRBJ2-3; a possible D gene is TRBD2 (5 bases). V dropped 5 bases and J dropped 2 bases, with 14 bases sitting between them. From germline, CDR1 is SGHVS and CDR2 FNYEAQ. The CDR3 spans 15 residues. For the CDR3, the DNA is TGTGCCAGCAGCCCAGGAGGTCAAACCACAGATACGCAGTATTTT. This codes for CASSPGGQTTDTQYF.

The gene calls are TRBV18 and TRBJ2-1, with D perhaps TRBD1 (5 bases). The V and J ends lost 5 bases and 10 bases respectively, with 18 bases between them. Germline assignment: CDR1 KGHSH and CDR2 LQKENI. The CDR3 length is 14 residues. CDR3 sequence: CASSANTFDREQFF. The CDR3 DNA reads as TGTGCCAGCTCAGCGAATACTTTCGACAGAGAGCAGTTCTTC.

V and J are TRBV5-1 and TRBJ2-3; 8 bases fit TRBD2. Germline CDR1 and CDR2: SGHRS and YFSETQ. V lost 4 bases and J lost 1; bases outside the gene matches: 5. CDR3 length equals 15 residues. The DNA of the CDR3 is TGCGCCAGCAGCCTATTGACTAGCGGCACAGATACGCAGTATTTT. Translated, it gives CASSLLTSGTDTQYF.

In its sample, this clone was seen once. The chain employs TRBV19 and TRBJ2-2; the match to TRBD2 covers 12 bases. This CDR3 is built from 18 residues. Germline CDR1 and CDR2: LNHDA and SQIVND (reference sequence). The junction had 7 bases not matched to a gene; V was cut back by 2 bases and J by 3 bases. The CDR3 coding sequence is TGTGCCAGTAGTATATCGGGGCTAGCGGGGGGGTACACCGGGGAGCTGTTTTTT. Protein product: CASSISGLAGGYTGELFF.

The rearrangement uses TRBV3-1 (or the pseudogene TRBV3-2) and TRBJ1-2; TRBD1 is a possible D gene (5 bases). Germline loops: CDR1 LGHDT, CDR2 YNNKEL (reference sequence). V was cut by 1 base and J by 3 bases, with 12 bases left in between. The CDR3 extends over 15 amino acids. CDR3 nucleotides: TGTGCCAGCAGCCAAGGGACATCCCTCTACTATGGCTACACCTTC. This translates into CASSQGTSLYYGYTF.

This chain connects TRBV18 to TRBJ2-2, with a weak D call TRBD1 (8 bases). The CDR3 is 15 amino acids. The germline V gene encodes CDR1 KGHSH and CDR2 LQKENI. Trimming left V 5 bases short and J 4 bases short, with 14 bases between. The DNA of the CDR3 is TGTGCCAGCTCAGCCACAGGGGGGGCCACCGGGGAGCTGTTTTTT. It translates to CASSATGGATGELFF.

The chain is built from TRBV12-3 or TRBV12-4 and TRBJ2-1; unclear D gene. The ends were cut back, 6 bases at V and 9 bases at J, with 15 bases in the middle. This CDR3 contains 13 residues. CDR3 sequence: CASSRTKASEQFF. In DNA, the CDR3 is TGTGCCAGCAGCCGTACAAAAGCGAGTGAGCAGTTCTTC.

This rearrangement joins TRBV7-9 to TRBJ2-3; unclear D gene. The CDR3 runs 16 residues. V lost 1 base, J lost 1 base, and 12 bases lay in between. Germline assignment: CDR1 SEHNR and CDR2 FQNEAQ (reference sequence). CDR3 sequence: CASSLDQWLGTDTQYF. The DNA for the CDR3 is TGTGCCAGCAGCTTAGACCAGTGGTTGGGCACAGATACGCAGTATTTT.

The chain combines TRBV13 with TRBJ2-1; TRBD2 might be the D (5 bases). In germline, CDR1 is PRHDT, CDR2 FYEKMQ (reference sequence). V lost 5 bases and J lost 9, with 11 bases in between. The CDR3 is 12 amino acids. CDR3 bases: TGTGCCAGCAGCGTACTCCGGGGTGAGCAGTTCTTC. Residues: CASSVLRGEQFF.

The J gene is TRBJ1-1, the V gene TRBV19; tentative D call: TRBD1 (5 bases). CDR1 and CDR2 from the germline V gene are LNHDA and SQIVND (reference sequence). This CDR3 has 13 amino acids. V lost 5 bases and J 0 bases, leaving 7 bases between the germline ends. In DNA, the CDR3 is TGTGCCAGTAGTCGACAGATGAACACTGAAGCTTTCTTT. Translation gives CASSRQMNTEAFF.

V gene TRBV18 combines with J gene TRBJ1-4; D call uncertain. CDR1 KGHSH and CDR2 LQKENI come from the germline V gene. The V and J ends lost 2 bases and 8 bases respectively, with 12 bases between them. The CDR3 runs 14 residues. The CDR3 DNA sequence: TGTGCCAGCTCACCATCCAGGACTCAGGAAAAACTGTTTTTT. Translated: CASSPSRTQEKLFF.

The chain employs TRBV7-2 and TRBJ1-6; 7 bases fit TRBD1. The CDR3 has 13 residues. V was pared by 6 bases and J by 7 bases, with 3 bases of the junction left unmatched. From germline, CDR1 is SGHTA and CDR2 FQGNSA. The CDR3 bases are TGTGCCAGCAGGGTGGACAGGAATTCACCCCTCCACTTT. It specifies CASRVDRNSPLHF.

On this clone: A read error may produce the germline difference seen at one junction end. The V gene is TRBV6-5, the J gene TRBJ2-1; no definite D call. Germline loops: CDR1 MNHEY, CDR2 SVGAGI. This CDR3 spans 14 amino acids. CDR3 nucleotide sequence: TGTGCCAGCAGCTACTACCTCCCGAGCAATGAGCAGTTCTTC. Its protein is CASSYYLPSNEQFF.